This TCR beta chain was retrieved from a study of blood T cell repertoires in COVID-19. Trimming pared 2 bases from V and 1 base from J, leaving 14 bases between. This CDR3 spans 15 amino acids. Per the germline V gene, CDR1 is GTSNPN and CDR2 is SVGIG (reference sequence). The data were produced by immunoSEQ multiplex PCR, yet TCRdb's version contains in-frame clones alone and is incomplete. This sample has some 100,000 clones, with around 87% found just once. This TCR was sampled from a woman aged 25 to 45 with acute or convalescent COVID-19. The chain combines TRBV30 with TRBJ1-1, with D uncertain. Sequenced input: peripheral blood. CDR3 nucleotide sequence: TGTGCCTGGAGTCGCGGGCCAGCCCAGAACACTGAAGCTTTCTTT. This encodes CAWSRGPAQNTEAFF.